The 32 T cell receptor beta chains below come from one sample, sequenced in a study of regulatory T cells in long-lasting Graves disease. Arm-PCR with iRepertoire HTBI primers amplified the CDR3 regions for these TCR beta libraries. From the multiplex PCR reads, TCRdb called clonotypes with MiXCR, one entry per CDR3 protein. Of a few hundred thousand distinct CDR3 sequences in the sample, 23% are singletons; the top ten hold over 25%. Time point meaning: persistent/refractory GD, antithyroid drugs over 5 years with positive TRAb. Scientists built the TCR library using RNA that was extracted from PBMCs. The sample consisted of peripheral blood mononuclear cells (PBMCs), taken when the disease was refractory, from a patient treated with antithyroid drugs. The receptors were gathered from a female donor with Graves disease.

This clonotype came up a few times. The chain uses TRBV19 and TRBJ2-7, with D possibly TRBD2 on 7 matching bases. The germline V gene encodes CDR1 LNHDA and CDR2 SQIVND (reference sequence). V lost 6 bases to trimming and J lost 2 bases, with 17 bases between them. CDR3 size: 15 residues. The CDR3 loop reads CASSIAGEGAYEQYF. DNA for the CDR3: TGTGCCAGTAGCATCGCGGGGGAGGGGGCCTACGAGCAGTACTTC.

The genes are TRBV5-1 and TRBJ2-5; 11 positions match TRBD2. CDR1 SGHRS and CDR2 YFSETQ come from the germline V gene. This CDR3 spans 17 amino acids. Trimming at V came to 4 bases and at J to 5 bases, leaving 13 bases not matched to a gene. The CDR3 bases are TGCGCCAGCAGCCCAAAGGGACTAGCGGAGCTCTGGGAGACCCAGTACTTC. Protein sequence: CASSPKGLAELWETQYF. The variable domain in full, with the rest retrieved from reference TRBV5-1 and TRBJ2-5, is KAGVTQTPRYLIKTRGQQVTLSCSPISGHRSVSWYQQTPGQGLQFLFEYFSETQRNKGNFPGRFSGRQFSNSRSEMNVSTLELGDSALYLCASSPKGLAELWETQYFGPGTRLLVL.

The chain combines TRBV20-1 with TRBJ2-6, with 10 nucleotides matching TRBD1. CDR3 length: 17 residues. The germline gives CDR1 DFQATT, CDR2 SNEGSKA (reference sequence). V trimming: 5 bases; J trimming: 0 bases; junction bases outside the gene matches: 7. DNA for the CDR3: TGCAGTGCTCTAATTGACAGGGGGCCCTCTGGGGCCAACGTCCTGACTTTC. Protein: CSALIDRGPSGANVLTF.

The chain combines TRBV7-3 with TRBJ2-2; D gene unclear. Germline V gene lookup returns CDR1 SGHTA and CDR2 FQGTGA. This CDR3 contains 12 residues. V was cut by 3 bases and J by 6 bases, with 5 bases left in between. Here the CDR3 reads CASSLMSGELFF. CDR3 bases: TGTGCCAGCAGCTTGATGTCCGGGGAGCTGTTTTTT. Complete variable domain (other parts from reference TRBV7-3 and TRBJ2-2): GAGVSQTPSNKVTEKGKYVELRCDPISGHTALYWYRQSLGQGPEFLIYFQGTGAADDSGLPNDRFFAVRPEGSVSTLKIQRTERGDSAVYLCASSLMSGELFFGEGSRLTVL.

The V and J genes are TRBV18 and TRBJ1-2, with D perhaps matching TRBD1 (6 bases). Germline V gives CDR1 KGHSH, CDR2 LQKENI. V lost 6 bases and J lost 3, with 11 bases in between. This CDR3 is built from 13 residues. The CDR3 DNA reads as TGTGCCAGCTCCAGGGGCCCTGACTATGGCTACACCTTC. It is translated as CASSRGPDYGYTF.

There are a few counts of this clonotype. This chain connects TRBV28 to TRBJ1-2, with 9 bases aligning to TRBD1. J gave up 4 bases and V 5 bases, and 8 bases lay outside the gene matches. CDR3 length: 15 amino acids. Looked up from germline, CDR1 is MDHEN and CDR2 is SYDVKM. CDR3 region: CASSVGTGWPYGYTF. CDR3 nucleotides: TGTGCCAGCAGTGTCGGGACAGGGTGGCCCTATGGCTACACCTTC.

This clonotype has only a few counts. The gene calls are TRBV6-1 and TRBJ2-7, with D possibly matching TRBD1 (5 bases). Trimming cost V 2 bases and J 6 bases, with 14 bases left between them. The V gene's germline CDR1 is MNHNS and CDR2 SASEGT. The CDR3 has 14 residues. This chain's CDR3 is CASSESRAQGEQYF. CDR3 coding DNA: TGTGCCAGCAGTGAATCCAGGGCCCAAGGCGAGCAGTACTTC.

This clonotype was observed at least ten times. The CDR3 DNA is TGTGCCAGCAGTGCTAGCATTCTTCCGATCGAGACCCAGTACTTC. Translating gives CASSASILPIETQYF. The rearrangement joins TRBV2 to TRBJ2-5, with D tentatively TRBD2 (5 bases). V was clipped by 4 bases and J by 5 bases, with 17 bases between them. The CDR3 contains 15 residues. Per germline, CDR1 SNHLY and CDR2 FYNNEI.

This clonotype was observed at least ten times. The CDR3 loop reads CATSDYATGELFF. As DNA, the CDR3 is TGTGCCACCAGTGATTATGCCACCGGGGAGCTGTTTTTT. The chain joins TRBV24-1 to TRBJ2-2; no clear D. This CDR3 region has 13 residues. Germline CDR1 and CDR2: KGHDR and SFDVKD. Trimming pared 2 bases from V and 4 bases from J, leaving 4 bases between.

The chain employs TRBV5-1 and TRBJ2-5; possible D gene TRBD1, 5 bases. The CDR3 sequence is 15 residues long. CDR1 and CDR2 (germline): SGHRS, YFSETQ. The V end was cut by 0 bases, the J end by 4 bases, with 13 bases between. CDR3 residues: CASSLESGPGETQYF. CDR3 DNA sequence: TGCGCCAGCAGCTTGGAATCAGGGCCGGGAGAGACCCAGTACTTC. The full variable domain, in which reference TRBV5-1 and TRBJ2-5 provide the parts outside the CDR3, is KAGVTQTPRYLIKTRGQQVTLSCSPISGHRSVSWYQQTPGQGLQFLFEYFSETQRNKGNFPGRFSGRQFSNSRSEMNVSTLELGDSALYLCASSLESGPGETQYFGPGTRLLVL.

This clonotype occurred many times. This chain joins TRBV20-1 and TRBJ2-5, with 10 bases lining up with TRBD2. CDR3 length: 15 residues. Germline CDR1 DFQATT, CDR2 SNEGSKA (reference sequence). Trimming removed 4 bases from V and 5 bases from J; junction bases left unmatched: 10. This CDR3 is CSAIPPSGSRETQYF. The CDR3 region has the DNA TGCAGTGCTATTCCGCCTAGCGGGAGTCGTGAGACCCAGTACTTC.

This clonotype was observed at least ten times. The rearrangement uses TRBV7-8 and TRBJ1-1; 8 nucleotides line up with TRBD1. Germline V gene data show CDR1 as SGHVS and CDR2 as FQNEAQ. The V and J ends lost 5 bases and 3 bases, in that order; junction bases with no gene match: 5. The CDR3 extends over 14 amino acids. CDR3: CASSTQGAHTEAFF. The CDR3 DNA reads TGTGCCAGCAGCACCCAGGGGGCCCACACTGAAGCTTTCTTT.

The table lists this clonotype with a few counts. This chain joins TRBV20-1 and TRBJ1-2; D uncertain. Trimming left V 3 bases short and J 0 bases short, with 5 bases between. Germline CDR1 is DFQATT and CDR2 is SNEGSKA (reference sequence). The CDR3 loop spans 12 amino acids. CDR3 DNA: TGCAGTGCTAGTAGTGCTAACTATGGCTACACCTTC. This sequence encodes CSASSANYGYTF.

As to this clonotype: One base away lies a much larger clone, so this may be a sequencing read error. In DNA form, the CDR3 reads TGTACCAGCAGCCCCTGGACAGGGGGCTTGGAGACCCAGTACTTC. This encodes CTSSPWTGGLETQYF. The chain combines TRBV7-2 with TRBJ2-5; 11 bases line up with TRBD1. Germline-derived CDR1 and CDR2 are SGHTA and FQGNSA. The CDR3 has 15 residues. J gave up 5 bases and V 5 bases, and 7 bases lay outside the gene matches.

This clonotype was detected only a few times. The chain employs TRBV6-1 and TRBJ2-2; 8 positions agree with TRBD2. This CDR3 region has 13 residues. The germline gives CDR1 MNHNS, CDR2 SASEGT. Written as DNA, the CDR3 is TGTGCTATTAGCGGGGCGAACACCGGGGAGCTGTTTTTT. This sequence encodes CAISGANTGELFF.

This clonotype appeared a few times. The chain couples TRBV19 to TRBJ2-1; 7 bases line up with TRBD2. Trimming cost V 4 bases and J 0 bases; bases outside gene matches: 3. CDR1 is LNHDA, CDR2 SQIVND, per germline (reference sequence). The CDR3 length is 15 residues. The CDR3 spells CASSTSGSSYNEQFF. In nucleotides, the CDR3 is TGTGCCAGTAGTACTAGCGGCAGCTCCTACAATGAGCAGTTCTTC.

The sample holds many counts of this clonotype. The chain uses TRBV14 and TRBJ2-2; D uncertain. Trimming took 0 bases from V and 5 from J, leaving 7 bases between them. CDR1 and CDR2 from the germline V gene are SGHDN and FVKESK. The CDR3 totals 14 residues. DNA for the CDR3: TGTGCCAGCAGCCAAGAGGGGAATACCGGGGAGCTGTTTTTT. Residues: CASSQEGNTGELFF.

This clonotype was counted at least ten times. The chain employs TRBV7-2 and TRBJ2-5; D gene ambiguous. The CDR3 sequence is 12 residues long. From germline, CDR1 is SGHTA and CDR2 FQGNSA. Here the CDR3 DNA reads TGTGCGGGCGGCAATAGACAAGAGACCCAGTACTTC. This codes for CAGGNRQETQYF.

With regard to this clonotype: Germline is not matched at one junction end, which may reflect a read error. The chain joins TRBV28 to TRBJ2-5; D gene uncertain. CDR1 and CDR2 from the germline V gene are MDHEN and SYDVKM. The CDR3 runs to 12 residues. The CDR3 is CASSLGPAGEFF. CDR3 sequence (DNA): TGTGCCAGCAGTTTAGGTCCGGCAGGAGAGTTCTTC.

This clonotype was picked up many times. Given the absence of the conserved phenylalanine or tryptophan at the CDR3 end, a read error is likely. The limits of the CDR3 on the DNA are not certain, so only TCRdb's listed CDR3 is given. J is TRBJ1-2 and V is TRBV2. CDR1 and CDR2 (germline): SNHLY, FYNNEI. The CDR3 spans 12 amino acids, including both terminal residues. The CDR3 region is CASSEALKGRQI.

This clonotype was found many times. The gene calls are TRBV7-8 and TRBJ2-7; 7 nucleotides align to TRBD1. With V trimmed by 1 base and J by 1 base, 4 bases remained unmatched. This CDR3 region has 15 residues. Germline-derived CDR1 and CDR2 are SGHVS and FQNEAQ. Here the CDR3 reads CASSLGQGDSYEQYF. The CDR3 nucleotides are TGTGCCAGCAGCTTAGGCCAGGGGGATTCCTACGAGCAGTACTTC.

In this sample, this clonotype turned up a few times. The V gene is TRBV13, the J gene TRBJ2-7; possibly TRBD2 for D (6 bases). Trimming stripped 5 bases from V and 5 bases from J, with 13 bases between. Germline CDR1 and CDR2: PRHDT and FYEKMQ (reference sequence). This CDR3 is 13 amino acids long. Here the CDR3 reads CASSPNGSNEQYF. CDR3 in DNA: TGTGCCAGCAGCCCAAACGGGAGCAACGAGCAGTACTTC.

The rearrangement links TRBV29-1 to TRBJ2-7; TRBD1 matches at 8 bases. CDR3 length: 14 residues. Germline loops: CDR1 SQVTM, CDR2 ANQGSEA. V dropped 5 bases and J dropped 5; count of bases not matched to a gene: 11. Written as DNA, the CDR3 is TGCAGCGTTCTGTTATTTCAGGGGGCTGACGAGCAGTACTTC. Protein: CSVLLFQGADEQYF.

In this sample, this clonotype turned up many times. The gene calls are TRBV2 and TRBJ1-2, with 7 bases fitting TRBD1. Germline V gene data show CDR1 as SNHLY and CDR2 as FYNNEI. This CDR3 spans 15 amino acids. V shed 7 bases, J shed 4 bases, and the junction held 12 bases outside the gene matches. The CDR3 DNA follows: TGTGCCAGCACCTTGAGGACGGGGGACAGCTATGGCTACACCTTC. Amino acid sequence: CASTLRTGDSYGYTF.

At least ten counts were recorded for this clonotype. The DNA of the CDR3 is TGTGCCAGCAGTGAACTGGGGACCTACGAGCAGTACTTC. It translates to CASSELGTYEQYF. V and J are TRBV2 and TRBJ2-7; D gene ambiguous. The CDR3 sequence is 13 residues long. CDR1 and CDR2 from the germline V gene are SNHLY and FYNNEI. The V gene lost 2 bases and the J gene lost 2 bases, with 7 bases spanning the gap.

The chain employs TRBV5-1 and TRBJ1-3, with D possibly TRBD1 on 6 matching bases. The CDR3 covers 20 residues. Germline V gene lookup returns CDR1 SGHRS and CDR2 YFSETQ. Trimming stripped 0 bases from V and 0 bases from J, with 22 bases between. In DNA, the CDR3 is TGCGCCAGCAGCTTGGCAGGCTTATTTGGGGGCCGGAGCTCTGGAAACACCATATATTTT. This encodes CASSLAGLFGGRSSGNTIYF.

The chain joins TRBV7-2 to TRBJ1-1, with no clear D. In germline, CDR1 is SGHTA, CDR2 FQGNSA. Trimming pared 5 bases from V and 2 bases from J, leaving 9 bases between. The CDR3 is 13 amino acids. DNA for the CDR3: TGTGCCAGCAGCCGTATGAGAAACACTGAAGCTTTCTTT. Translating it yields CASSRMRNTEAFF. The whole variable domain, filled in from reference TRBV7-2 and TRBJ1-1, reads GAGVSQSPSNKVTEKGKDVELRCDPISGHTALYWYRQSLGQGLEFLIYFQGNSAPDKSGLPSDRFSAERTGGSVSTLTIQRTQQEDSAVYLCASSRMRNTEAFFGQGTRLTVV.

The V call is TRBV15, the J call TRBJ1-5; D call uncertain. The CDR3 consists of 16 residues. Germline V gives CDR1 LNHNV, CDR2 YYDKDF (reference sequence). V was clipped by 0 bases and J by 2 bases, with 11 bases between them. The CDR3 sequence: CATSRDRIRGNQPQHF. CDR3 DNA sequence: TGTGCCACCAGCAGAGATAGGATTAGGGGCAATCAGCCCCAGCATTTT.

The rearrangement links TRBV2 to TRBJ2-2; TRBD2 agrees at 12 bases. The CDR3 runs 17 residues. With 1 base clipped from V and 5 bases from J, the junction kept 5 bases outside the gene matches. From germline, CDR1 is SNHLY and CDR2 FYNNEI. The CDR3 region has the DNA TGTGCCAGCAGTGAAGGCCGACTAGCGGGAGTTACCGGGGAGCTGTTTTTT. It translates to CASSEGRLAGVTGELFF.

The chain is built from TRBV11-2 and TRBJ2-2; D unclear. This CDR3 has 13 residues. CDR1 and CDR2 from the germline V gene are SGHAT and FQNNGV. Trimming pared 1 base from V and 6 bases from J, leaving 6 bases between. The CDR3 sequence is CASSLGPPGELFF. For the CDR3, the DNA is TGTGCCAGCAGCTTAGGACCCCCCGGGGAGCTGTTTTTT.

This clonotype appeared once. The chain links TRBV6-5 to TRBJ1-1; D possibly corresponds to TRBD1 (6 bases). CDR1 MNHEY and CDR2 SVGAGI come from the germline V gene. The CDR3 is 11 residues long. The CDR3 region is CVARRGAEAFF. The CDR3 coding sequence is TGTGTCGCGAGAAGGGGGGCTGAAGCTTTCTTT.

This clonotype came up many times. The chain uses TRBV24-1 and TRBJ2-7, with 14 nucleotides matching TRBD2. With V trimmed by 3 bases and J by 5 bases, 5 bases remained unmatched. Germline CDR1 and CDR2: KGHDR and SFDVKD. The CDR3 runs 16 residues. CDR3 amino acids: CATSDGTSGRAHEQYF. CDR3 sequence (DNA): TGTGCCACCAGTGATGGGACTAGCGGGAGAGCCCACGAGCAGTACTTC.